This T cell receptor beta chain was documented in a study of OX40 agonist ivuxolimab in advanced cancers. Some clones are missing from TCRdb's copy, which holds only in-frame ones; the method was immunoSEQ multiplex PCR. This table has just under 65,000 clones, approximately 84% appearing once. V dropped 2 bases and J dropped 3 bases, with 1 base sitting between them. The CDR3 length is 11 residues. Germline-derived CDR1 and CDR2 are MGHDK and SYGVNS. A history of autoimmune disease or systemic immunosuppression excluded patients. This clone was recorded only once. V is TRBV25-1 and J is TRBJ2-5; D remains unclear. The TCR comes from an adult with an advanced solid tumor such as melanoma, head and neck, liver or kidney cancer. Source: CD4+ or CD8+ T cells sorted from blood, taken in a trial of the OX40 agonist ivuxolimab. CDR3 in DNA: TGTGCCAGCAGTGAAGAAGAGACCCAGTACTTC. Its translation: CASSEEETQYF.